Given below is one TCR beta chain in context. Generated by immunoSEQ multiplex PCR, the TCRdb table keeps only in-frame clones and is missing some. The table records around 76,000 clones, 81% of them present only once. The sample is drawn from a study of blood T cell repertoires in COVID-19. V was cut by 4 bases and J by 2 bases, with 11 bases left in between. Germline V gene sequence: CDR1 MNHEY, CDR2 SVGAGI. This CDR3 spans 14 amino acids. The receptor was isolated from a woman in her sixties or seventies with acute or convalescent COVID-19. J is TRBJ2-5 and V is TRBV6-5, with a possible D match to TRBD2 (6 bases). The sequenced sample consisted of peripheral blood. This CDR3 reads CASSSRDSQETQYF. The CDR3 bases are TGTGCCAGCAGTTCCAGGGACTCTCAAGAGACCCAGTACTTC.